A single sample gave rise to the 4 T cell receptor beta chains below, sequenced in a study of cytomegalovirus exposure and HLA in healthy donors. The PCR ran on 60 Vbeta and 13 Jbeta primers. Sequenced by immunoSEQ multiplex PCR; TCRdb stores in-frame clones only, minus some. The sample has around 140,000 clones, 60% to 75% seen once; the top ten hold around 7%. Source material: PBMCs. Source of these receptors: a man in his thirties or forties in good health and CMV-seronegative.

The rearrangement uses TRBV6-5 and TRBJ1-4; tentative D call: TRBD1 (6 bases). The CDR3 consists of 16 residues. Germline V gene data show CDR1 as MNHEY and CDR2 as SVGAGI. Trimming stripped 0 bases from V and 7 bases from J, with 15 bases between. The DNA for the CDR3 is TGTGCCAGCAGTTACTCGACGGGGGGCGGGACTGAAAAACTGTTTTTT. Encoded protein: CASSYSTGGGTEKLFF.

The rearrangement uses TRBV12-5 and TRBJ2-1; TRBD2 might be the D (6 bases). The germline V and J ends were trimmed by 5 bases and 7 bases, with 15 bases remaining between them. The CDR3 runs to 14 residues. The V gene's germline CDR1 is LGHNT and CDR2 FRNRAP. The CDR3 nucleotides read TGTGCTAGTGGTCTCGGCATCCGGGGGAATGAGCAGTTCTTC. Its translation: CASGLGIRGNEQFF. The full variable domain, with the rest looked up from reference TRBV12-5 and TRBJ2-1, is DARVTQTPRHKVTEMGQEVTMRCQPILGHNTVFWYRQTMMQGLELLAYFRNRAPLDDSGMPKDRFSAEMPDATLATLKIQPSEPRDSAVYFCASGLGIRGNEQFFGPGTRLTVL.

J is TRBJ1-1 and V is TRBV5-4; 7 bases align to TRBD1. The V gene's germline CDR1 is SGHNT and CDR2 YYREEE (reference sequence). V was pared by 3 bases and J by 7 bases, with 9 bases of the junction left unmatched. The CDR3 consists of 14 residues. CDR3 bases: TGTGCCAGCAGCTCCCAGGGGGGAGAGGGTGAAGCTTTCTTT. Translated, it gives CASSSQGGEGEAFF.

This clone has only a few counts. The chain is built from TRBV7-9 and TRBJ2-1; 14 bases are a match to TRBD2. Germline loops: CDR1 SEHNR, CDR2 FQNEAQ (reference sequence). V gave up 6 bases and J gave up 2 bases; unmatched junction bases: 6. This CDR3 contains 17 residues. The CDR3 DNA reads TGTGCCAGCAGATGGACTAGCGGGGGGCTTACCTACAATGAGCAGTTCTTC. Amino acid sequence: CASRWTSGGLTYNEQFF.